This T cell receptor beta chain derives from a study of blood T cell repertoires in COVID-19. Source study methods: Reference gene primer amplification gave nucleated cell count estimates. The table came from immunoSEQ multiplex PCR; TCRdb's copy has only in-frame clones and leaves some out. For V, J and clone size, that table is used; D and trimming come from the DNA. This sample yields some 530,000 clones, of which 80% to 90% are seen a single time; 3.2% belongs to the top ten. This CDR3 comprises 15 residues. Germline trimming cut 0 bases from V and 0 bases from J; bases unmatched to any gene: 1. Per the germline V gene, CDR1 is SGHVS and CDR2 is FQNEAQ.

Material for sequencing was peripheral blood. The chain recombines TRBV7-8 with TRBJ2-7; 8 nucleotides match TRBD2. The TCR comes from a human donor in a cohort sampled during active COVID-19. The CDR3 bases are TGTGCCAGCAGCTTAGCACTAGCGGTCTCCTACGAGCAGTACTTC. It specifies CASSLALAVSYEQYF.